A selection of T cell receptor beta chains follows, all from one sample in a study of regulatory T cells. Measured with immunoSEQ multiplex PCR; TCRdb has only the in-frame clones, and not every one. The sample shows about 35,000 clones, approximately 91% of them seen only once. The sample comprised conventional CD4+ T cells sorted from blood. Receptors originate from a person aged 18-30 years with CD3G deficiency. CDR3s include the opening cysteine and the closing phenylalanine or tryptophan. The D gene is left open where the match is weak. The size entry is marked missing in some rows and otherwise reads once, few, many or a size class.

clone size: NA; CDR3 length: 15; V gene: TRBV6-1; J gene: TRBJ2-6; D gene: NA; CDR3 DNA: TGTGCCAGTTGGTCTCGGAGCTCTGGGGCCAACGTCCTGACTTTC; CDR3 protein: CASWSRSSGANVLTF
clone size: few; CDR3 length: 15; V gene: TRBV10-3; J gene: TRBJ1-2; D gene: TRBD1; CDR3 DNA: TGTGCCATCAGTGAGACAAGGACAGGCAGCTATGGCTACACCTTC; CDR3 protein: CAISETRTGSYGYTF
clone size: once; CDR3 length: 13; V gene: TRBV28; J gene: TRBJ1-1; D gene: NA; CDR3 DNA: TGTGCCACCAGGACGGCGGGGAACACTGAAGCTTTCTTT; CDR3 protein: CATRTAGNTEAFF
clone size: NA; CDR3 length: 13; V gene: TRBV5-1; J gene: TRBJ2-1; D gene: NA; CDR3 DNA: TGCGCCAGCAGCCCGAGTATAAGCAATGAGCAGTTCTTC; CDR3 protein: CASSPSISNEQFF
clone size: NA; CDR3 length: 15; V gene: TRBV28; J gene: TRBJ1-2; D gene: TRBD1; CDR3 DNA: TGTGCCAGCAGTTCCTCGGGCAGGGGGCGAGTCGGCTACACCTTC; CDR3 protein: CASSSSGRGRVGYTF
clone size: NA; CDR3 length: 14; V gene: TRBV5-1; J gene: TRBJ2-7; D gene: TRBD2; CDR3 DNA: TGCGCCAGCAGCTTGGGGACTAGCGGCTACGAGCAGTACTTC; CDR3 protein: CASSLGTSGYEQYF
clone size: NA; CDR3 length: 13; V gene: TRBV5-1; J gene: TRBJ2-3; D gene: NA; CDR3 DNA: TGCGCCAGCAGCGACCGTAGCACAGATACGCAGTATTTT; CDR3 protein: CASSDRSTDTQYF
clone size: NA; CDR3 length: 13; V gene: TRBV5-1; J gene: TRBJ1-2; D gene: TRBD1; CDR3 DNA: TGCGCCAGCTCAACAGGGGGTAGCTATGGCTACACCTTC; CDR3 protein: CASSTGGSYGYTF
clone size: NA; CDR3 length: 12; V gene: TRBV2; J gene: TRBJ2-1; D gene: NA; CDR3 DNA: TGTGCCAGCAGTCTGCAGGGCTATGAGCAGTTCTTC; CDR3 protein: CASSLQGYEQFF
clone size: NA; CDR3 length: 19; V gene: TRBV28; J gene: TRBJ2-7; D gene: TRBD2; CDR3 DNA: TGTGCCAGCAGTCCCCTCGGGGGGGGCTCAAAGCGCCGCGCATCCGAGCAGTACTTC; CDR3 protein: CASSPLGGGSKRRASEQYF
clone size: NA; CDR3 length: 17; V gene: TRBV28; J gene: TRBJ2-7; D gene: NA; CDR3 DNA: TGTGCCAGCAGGCAAGGGTTCGGGTCACCACGTTCCTACGAGCAGTACTTC; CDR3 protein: CASRQGFGSPRSYEQYF
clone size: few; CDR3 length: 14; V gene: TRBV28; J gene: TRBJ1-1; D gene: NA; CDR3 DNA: TGTGCCAGCAGTCCTGACTCTCAGTACACTGAAGCTTTCTTT; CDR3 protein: CASSPDSQYTEAFF
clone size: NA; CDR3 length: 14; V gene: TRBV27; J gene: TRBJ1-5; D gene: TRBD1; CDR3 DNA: TGTGCCAGCAGTCACGGACAGGGGGGTCAGCCCCAGCATTTT; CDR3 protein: CASSHGQGGQPQHF
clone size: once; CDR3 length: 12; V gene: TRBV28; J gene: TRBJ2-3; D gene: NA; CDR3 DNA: TGTGCCAGCAGTTTACAGGGAGATACGCAGTATTTT; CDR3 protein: CASSLQGDTQYF
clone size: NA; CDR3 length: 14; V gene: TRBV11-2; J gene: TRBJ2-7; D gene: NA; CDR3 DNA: TGTGCCAGCAGCTTAAATGCCCCCAAATACGAGCAGTACTTC; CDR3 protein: CASSLNAPKYEQYF
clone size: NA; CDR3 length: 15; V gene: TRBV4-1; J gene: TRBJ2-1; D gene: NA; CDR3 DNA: TGCGCCAGCAGCCAAGCCCAGGGAGAACGGAATGAGCAGTTCTTC; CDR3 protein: CASSQAQGERNEQFF
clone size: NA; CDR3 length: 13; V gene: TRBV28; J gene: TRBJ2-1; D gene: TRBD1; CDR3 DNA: TGTGCCAGCAGTTTTCACAGGGGGCGAGAGCAGTTCTTC; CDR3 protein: CASSFHRGREQFF
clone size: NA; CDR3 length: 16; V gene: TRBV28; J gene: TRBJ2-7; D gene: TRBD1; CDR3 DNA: TGTGCCAGCAGTGACGCTCCGGGACAGGGTAACTACGAGCAGTACTTC; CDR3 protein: CASSDAPGQGNYEQYF
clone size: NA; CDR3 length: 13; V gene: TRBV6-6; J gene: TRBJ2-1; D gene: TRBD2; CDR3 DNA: TGTGCCAGCAGTAGCGGGAGCTACAATGAGCAGTTCTTC; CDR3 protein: CASSSGSYNEQFF
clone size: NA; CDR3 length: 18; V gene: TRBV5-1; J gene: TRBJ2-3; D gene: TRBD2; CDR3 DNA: TGCGCCAGCAGGTCCGGGACTAGCGGGAGTGGCTTGGCAGATACGCAGTATTTT; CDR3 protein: CASRSGTSGSGLADTQYF
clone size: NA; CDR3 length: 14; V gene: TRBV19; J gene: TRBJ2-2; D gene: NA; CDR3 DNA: TGTGCCAGTAGGGGACCCTCGAACACCGGGGAGCTGTTTTTT; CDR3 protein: CASRGPSNTGELFF
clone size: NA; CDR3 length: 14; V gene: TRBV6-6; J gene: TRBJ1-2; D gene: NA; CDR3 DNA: TGTGCCAGCAGCCCCGGACTGGGTCACTATGGCTACACCTTC; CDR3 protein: CASSPGLGHYGYTF
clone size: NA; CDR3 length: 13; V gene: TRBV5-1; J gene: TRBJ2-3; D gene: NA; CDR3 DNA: TGCGCCAGTTACACTCAGGAGGGAGATACGCAGTATTTT; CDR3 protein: CASYTQEGDTQYF
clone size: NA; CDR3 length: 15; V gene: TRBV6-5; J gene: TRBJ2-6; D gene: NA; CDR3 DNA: TGTGCCAGCAGATCTTCGGGATCTGGGGCCAACGTCCTGACTTTC; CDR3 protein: CASRSSGSGANVLTF
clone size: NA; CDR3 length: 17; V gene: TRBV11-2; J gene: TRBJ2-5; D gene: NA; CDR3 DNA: TGTGCCAGCAGCTTAACCTCGGCAGGGCTACGGGCGGAGACCCAGTACTTC; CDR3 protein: CASSLTSAGLRAETQYF
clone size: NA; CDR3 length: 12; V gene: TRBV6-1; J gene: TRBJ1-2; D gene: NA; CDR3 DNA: TGTGCCTCCTCGGACAGTGGCTATGGCTACACCTTC; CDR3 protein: CASSDSGYGYTF